Listed below are T cell receptor beta chains from one sample, sequenced in a study of T-cell memory formation after mild COVID-19. TCRdb processed the 5' RACE reads anew with MiXCR; each CDR3 protein has one entry. Here the sample spans about half a million distinct CDR3 sequences, about 20% being singletons. The sequenced sample was PBMCs or a T cell subset sorted from them (not recorded which). These receptor sequences come from an adult woman who had mild COVID-19 (a few samples of this study predate the infection). Cell type and time point are not known. Each CDR3 is given with its conserved first and last residue. The D gene is left open where the match is weak. Not all rows give a size; the values are once, few, many and, for expanded clones, a class.

TRBJ1-2,NA,TRBV4-3,few,TGCGCCAGCAGCCAAGTGAAACAGTACTATGGCTACACCTTC,CASSQVKQYYGYTF
TRBJ2-2,NA,TRBV30,NA,TGTGCCTGGGGCACCGGAGGGACATTTAACACCGGGGAGCTGTTTTTT,CAWGTGGTFNTGELFF
TRBJ2-1,TRBD2,TRBV5-1,few,TGCGCCAGCAGCTTCTATACCCTAGCGGCCTCCGACAATGAGCAGTTCTTC,CASSFYTLAASDNEQFF
TRBJ2-1,TRBD2,TRBV7-9,few,TGTGCCAGCAGCTCCCCGGGACTAGCGGGAGGGCCGATCGGGAATGAGCAGTTCTTC,CASSSPGLAGGPIGNEQFF
TRBJ2-7,TRBD2,TRBV20-1,many,TGCAGTGCTAGAACCACTAGCGGAATCTACGAGCAGTACTTC,CSARTTSGIYEQYF
TRBJ2-2,TRBD1,TRBV9,NA,TGTGCCAGCAGCGGGGAGGACAGGGGGCGTCGCGGGGAGCTGTTTTTT,CASSGEDRGRRGELFF
TRBJ2-1,NA,TRBV4-3,few,TGCGCCAGCAGCCAAGAGGCAGAGCGGGAGCAGTTCTTC,CASSQEAEREQFF
TRBJ2-5,NA,TRBV23-1,NA,TGCGCCAGCAGTCCCTTCGAAGTGGTGACCCAGTACTTC,CASSPFEVVTQYF
TRBJ1-1,NA,TRBV7-9,NA,TGTGCCAGCAGCTTAGGGACAGACACTGAAGCTTTCTTT,CASSLGTDTEAFF
TRBJ1-1,NA,TRBV6-5,NA,TGTGCCAGCAGTTCGGCGGGCACTGAAGCTTTCTTT,CASSSAGTEAFF
TRBJ2-7,NA,TRBV12-2,NA,TGTGCAAGTCGCTGTTGGGGACAGGGCTACCACGAGCAGTACTTC,CASRCWGQGYHEQYF
TRBJ2-3,NA,TRBV24-1,NA,TGTGCCACCAGTGATAAGGACAGAACGGGTTGGGTGGATACGCAGTATTTT,CATSDKDRTGWVDTQYF
TRBJ2-2,TRBD1,TRBV5-1,NA,TGCGCCAGCAGCTTTAGGGGACAGGGAGATCCCGGGGAGCTGTTTTTT,CASSFRGQGDPGELFF
TRBJ2-7,NA,TRBV10-3,NA,TGTGCCATCAGTTTCCGGGACTCTTCCTACAAGCAGTACTTC,CAISFRDSSYKQYF
TRBJ2-7,NA,TRBV7-2,many,TGTGCCAGCAGCTACTTGACACCTTACGAGCAGTACTTC,CASSYLTPYEQYF
TRBJ2-1,TRBD2,TRBV5-1,few,TGCGCCAGCAGGAGTAGCGGGGGGGCCTTGGGGAATGAGCAGTTCTTC,CASRSSGGALGNEQFF
TRBJ2-3,TRBD1,TRBV7-2,many,TGTGCCAGCAGCCGACAGGGACCAGATACGCAGTATTTT,CASSRQGPDTQYF
TRBJ2-7,TRBD2,TRBV5-1,few,TGCGCCAGCAGCAAAACTCCGGGACTAGTTGGCTACGAGCAGTACTTC,CASSKTPGLVGYEQYF
TRBJ2-4,TRBD2,TRBV6-2/TRBV6-3,few,TGTGCCAGCAGACACACGGGAGGGGAAACGGCGATTCAGTACTTC,CASRHTGGETAIQYF
TRBJ2-1,NA,TRBV12-3/TRBV12-4,NA,TGTGCCAGCAGTTTAGCTAGCGGACCAAAGAATGAGCAGTTCTTC,CASSLASGPKNEQFF
TRBJ2-3,NA,TRBV9,NA,TGTGCCAGCAGCGTAGAACATCGCGGCGATACGCAGTATTTT,CASSVEHRGDTQYF
TRBJ2-1,TRBD2,TRBV27,NA,TGTGCCAGCAGGACACTAGCGGGATCCTACAATGAGCAGTTCTTC,CASRTLAGSYNEQFF
TRBJ1-4,NA,TRBV24-1,few,TGTGCCACCAGTGACCCCAGGGTCCCTAATGAAAAACTGTTTTTT,CATSDPRVPNEKLFF
TRBJ2-1,NA,TRBV7-9,few,TGTGCCAGCAGCCCCCCCTCTGGCAGATTACACAATGAGCAGTTCTTC,CASSPPSGRLHNEQFF
TRBJ2-2,TRBD2,TRBV13,few,TGTGCCAGCAGCCGGGAGGAGAACGGGGAGCTGTTTTTT,CASSREENGELFF
TRBJ2-3,TRBD1,TRBV4-1,many,TGCGCCAGCAGCCAACCGGGACAGGGGGCGAGAGATACGCAGTATTTT,CASSQPGQGARDTQYF
TRBJ2-1,NA,TRBV29-1,few,TGCAGCGTTGAAGAAAGGGTAACGGGGGAGCAGTTCTTC,CSVEERVTGEQFF
TRBJ2-1,NA,TRBV9,few,TGTGCCAGCAGCGCATACTACTCCAATGAGCAGTTCTTC,CASSAYYSNEQFF
TRBJ2-3,NA,TRBV6-4,few,TGTGCCAGCAGTGACTCCGCAGGGGCCACAGATACGCAGTATTTT,CASSDSAGATDTQYF
TRBJ2-3,NA,TRBV21-1,few,TGTGCCAGCAGCATCAACAGACTAGCGGAAAAAAGCACAGATACGCAGTATTTT,CASSINRLAEKSTDTQYF
TRBJ2-5,NA,TRBV5-1,many,TGTGCCAGCAGCTTAAAAGAGACCCAGTACTTC,CASSLKETQYF
TRBJ2-7,NA,TRBV4-1,NA,TGCGCCAGCAGCCAAGCTAAGGGGTGGGACCGAAGCTCCTACGAGCAGTACTTC,CASSQAKGWDRSSYEQYF
TRBJ1-2,NA,TRBV20-1,NA,TGCAGTGCCACGGACGGGAACTATGGCTACACCTTC,CSATDGNYGYTF